This TCR beta chain was sequenced in a study of blood T cell repertoires in COVID-19. Turning to the study itself: The samples span acute and convalescent COVID-19 from the United States, Italy and Spain. Nucleic acid was either cDNA or gDNA, and it came from T cells, B-cell-depleted T cells, or PBMCs.

As originally analysed: Nucleated cell counts were estimated from reference gene primer amplification. TCRdb's table, derived via immunoSEQ multiplex PCR, lists solely in-frame clones and lacks some. That table is the source of V, J and clone size, and D and trimming were worked out from the DNA. The sample has more than 200,000 clones, more than 60% seen once; the top ten hold approximately 4%. The CDR3 has 18 amino acids. The germline CDR1 and CDR2 sequences are SEHNR and FQNEAQ (reference sequence). Between the trimmed V and J ends, which lost 5 bases and 0 bases, there was a span of 20 bases. This receptor was identified in a woman in her thirties or forties with active or convalescent COVID-19. V usage is TRBV7-9 and J usage is TRBJ1-3, with TRBD1 as a possible D gene (6 bases). The sequenced sample was peripheral blood. CDR3 DNA: TGTGCCAGCAGCGCCCCTCCGGGACACGTTAACTCTGGAAACACCATATATTTT. This codes for CASSAPPGHVNSGNTIYF.